The rows below give T cell receptor beta chains drawn from one sample of a study of cytomegalovirus exposure and HLA in healthy donors. Method: immunoSEQ multiplex PCR; TCRdb's copy keeps in-frame clones and lacks some. The profile shows approximately 170,000 clones, roughly two thirds of them singletons. Material for sequencing was PBMCs. Receptors originate from a woman between 18 and 29 years old in good health and CMV-seropositive. Each CDR3 is given with its conserved first and last residue. Only some rows state a clone size, as once, few, many or a class for expanded clones.

j_gene | v_gene | abundance | CDR3aa
TRBJ1-2 | TRBV20-1 | NA | CSASDSYGYTF
TRBJ2-3 | TRBV18 | NA | CASSPRTSGSTDTQYF
TRBJ2-1 | TRBV27 | once | CASSLESSYNEQFF
TRBJ1-5 | TRBV19 | NA | CASSLTQGSQPQHF
TRBJ1-1 | TRBV11-2 | once | CASSLAGGGDRTEAFF
TRBJ2-7 | TRBV7-6 | NA | CASSLAGTGGDEQYF
TRBJ2-1 | TRBV9 | NA | CASSVRLGNNEQFF
TRBJ1-5 | TRBV7-9 | NA | CASSPIGGEEQPQHF
TRBJ1-6 | TRBV5-1 | once | CASSWTQGNNSPLHF
TRBJ2-5 | TRBV7-9 | few | CASSPRTGTGGQETQYF
TRBJ1-4 | TRBV18 | NA | CASSRQGMGTNEKLFF
TRBJ2-3 | TRBV5-4 | few | CASSHPGSGSTDTQYF
TRBJ2-5 | TRBV28 | NA | CASSTRTPQETQYF
TRBJ2-1 | TRBV7-3 | NA | CASSLSGDRANEQFF
TRBJ2-2 | TRBV5-1 | NA | CASSLESGTTGELFF
TRBJ1-5 | TRBV6-1 | NA | CASSEALRFSNQPQHF
TRBJ1-1 | TRBV28 | few | CASRPLGGEGENTEAFF
TRBJ1-1 | TRBV4-1 | NA | CASSQVLGGLGTEAFF
TRBJ2-2 | TRBV6-5 | NA | CASSYNPGGDTGELFF
TRBJ2-1 | TRBV6-5 | NA | CASSRDRGLIEQFF
TRBJ1-5 | TRBV5-1 | NA | CASSLLGDSNQPQHF
TRBJ2-4 | TRBV9 | NA | CASSVFGDRDIQYF
TRBJ2-4 | TRBV29-1 | few | CSVADPRRPKNIQYF
TRBJ2-3 | TRBV7-9 | NA | CASRPRGDTQYF
TRBJ1-6 | TRBV10-3 | NA | CAISESDRGSPLHF
TRBJ2-7 | TRBV6-1 | few | CASDGQGYYEQYF
TRBJ1-1 | TRBV28 | few | CASSQNRRANEAFF
TRBJ2-7 | TRBV7-8 | few | CASSGRDRGSYEQYF
TRBJ2-3 | TRBV4-3 | NA | CASSQVSGGITDTQYF
TRBJ1-6 | TRBV18 | NA | CASSHSSYNSPLHF
TRBJ2-1 | TRBV5-3 | NA | CARSWEPRNTKTEQFF
TRBJ2-1 | TRBV15 | NA | CATSRAPGAGGWNEQFF
TRBJ2-1 | TRBV9 | NA | CASSGYDEQFF
TRBJ2-7 | TRBV30 | NA | CAWSPDTFYEQYF
TRBJ1-1 | TRBV12-5 | few | CASGLGAEAFF
TRBJ2-1 | TRBV4-1 | NA | CASSLTNQGAAGNEQFF
TRBJ1-2 | TRBV6-1 | once | CASSDRGQGYGYTF
TRBJ2-7 | TRBV7-9 | NA | CASSSVNPTFRQGAYEQYF
TRBJ1-2 | TRBV7-2 | NA | CASSDRNYGYTF
TRBJ1-5 | TRBV2 | NA | CANRQGPNQPQHF
TRBJ2-7 | TRBV7-9 | few | CASSLLTSSEQYF
TRBJ2-5 | TRBV27 | NA | CASRGTVQETQYF
TRBJ2-5 | TRBV5-4 | NA | CASSSSRVWNF
TRBJ2-7 | TRBV18 | NA | CASSPAGSEMRYF
TRBJ1-1 | TRBV29-1 | NA | CSVSDRMNTEAFF
TRBJ2-2 | TRBV15 | NA | CATRRAGENTGELFF
TRBJ1-1 | TRBV5-1 | NA | CASSLGGNTEAFF
TRBJ1-1 | TRBV5-8 | NA | CASSQDPSMNTEAFF
TRBJ2-1 | TRBV7-9 | few | CASSSGGQYNEQFF
TRBJ1-2 | TRBV10-3 | NA | CAISEGAASAGYTF
TRBJ2-7 | TRBV27 | NA | CASSTTDRGSYEQYF
TRBJ2-3 | TRBV4-1 | few | CASRLLAGVEWSTDTQYF
TRBJ1-5 | TRBV6-5 | NA | CASSSTWTGVNQPQHF